A selection of T cell receptor beta chains follows, all from one sample in a study of blood T cell repertoires in COVID-19. Sequencing used immunoSEQ multiplex PCR; TCRdb keeps in-frame clones, though not all of them. The sample includes under 110,000 clones, 85% of them seen just once. Specimen: peripheral blood. These receptors were obtained from a woman in her seventies with active or convalescent COVID-19. Each CDR3 is given with its conserved first and last residue. The order of the fields is J gene, CDR3 length, V gene, D gene, clone size, CDR3 protein, CDR3 DNA. D genes are given only for firm matches. Clone sizes are given selectively: once, few, many, or a class where the clone is expanded.

J gene: TRBJ1-2
CDR3 length: 15
V gene: TRBV19
D gene: NA
clone size: NA
CDR3 protein: CASNTQAGRTNGYTF
CDR3 DNA: TGTGCCAGTAATACACAGGCGGGGAGGACAAATGGCTACACCTTC

J gene: TRBJ1-2
CDR3 length: 16
V gene: TRBV14
D gene: TRBD1
clone size: NA
CDR3 protein: CASSQATGGGGYGYTF
CDR3 DNA: TGTGCCAGCAGCCAAGCTACAGGGGGCGGCGGCTATGGCTACACCTTC

J gene: TRBJ1-2
CDR3 length: 15
V gene: TRBV4-3
D gene: NA
clone size: NA
CDR3 protein: CASSQALTAVLGYTF
CDR3 DNA: TGCGCCAGCAGCCAAGCCCTCACAGCAGTTTTGGGCTACACCTTC

J gene: TRBJ1-5
CDR3 length: 15
V gene: TRBV4-3
D gene: TRBD1
clone size: NA
CDR3 protein: CASSQELGQDGPQHF
CDR3 DNA: TGCGCCAGCAGCCAAGAATTGGGACAGGATGGGCCCCAGCATTTT

J gene: TRBJ1-1
CDR3 length: 16
V gene: TRBV5-6
D gene: NA
clone size: NA
CDR3 protein: CASREYYRAMNTEAFF
CDR3 DNA: TGTGCCAGCAGAGAGTATTACAGGGCCATGAACACTGAAGCTTTCTTT

J gene: TRBJ1-4
CDR3 length: 14
V gene: TRBV4-2
D gene: TRBD1
clone size: NA
CDR3 protein: CASSHGTGLEKLFF
CDR3 DNA: TGTGCCAGCAGCCATGGGACAGGGTTAGAAAAACTGTTTTTT

J gene: TRBJ1-6
CDR3 length: 14
V gene: TRBV18
D gene: TRBD1
clone size: NA
CDR3 protein: CASSEGQGRSPLHF
CDR3 DNA: TGTGCCAGCTCAGAAGGACAGGGACGCTCACCCCTCCACTTT

J gene: TRBJ2-7
CDR3 length: 14
V gene: TRBV28
D gene: NA
clone size: NA
CDR3 protein: CASSLLREPYEQYF
CDR3 DNA: TGTGCCAGCAGTTTATTGAGGGAGCCATACGAGCAGTACTTC

J gene: TRBJ1-5
CDR3 length: 14
V gene: TRBV28
D gene: TRBD1
clone size: NA
CDR3 protein: CASSAPTGKQPQHF
CDR3 DNA: TGTGCCAGCAGTGCCCCGACAGGGAAGCAGCCCCAGCATTTT

J gene: TRBJ1-2
CDR3 length: 15
V gene: TRBV4-1
D gene: NA
clone size: NA
CDR3 protein: CASSQATATNYGYTF
CDR3 DNA: TGCGCCAGCAGCCAAGCGACAGCTACTAACTATGGCTACACCTTC

J gene: TRBJ2-3
CDR3 length: 16
V gene: TRBV10-3
D gene: TRBD2
clone size: NA
CDR3 protein: CAISVGLAGGPDTQYF
CDR3 DNA: TGTGCCATCAGTGTCGGACTAGCGGGAGGCCCAGATACGCAGTATTTT

J gene: TRBJ2-3
CDR3 length: 14
V gene: TRBV27
D gene: NA
clone size: NA
CDR3 protein: CASSLSRAPDTQYF
CDR3 DNA: TGTGCCAGCAGTTTATCCAGGGCACCAGATACGCAGTATTTT

J gene: TRBJ1-5
CDR3 length: 13
V gene: TRBV16
D gene: NA
clone size: few
CDR3 protein: CASCPQGHQPQHF
CDR3 DNA: TGTGCCAGTTGCCCACAGGGCCACCAGCCCCAGCATTTT

J gene: TRBJ1-1
CDR3 length: 17
V gene: TRBV18
D gene: TRBD1
clone size: once
CDR3 protein: CASSPSRTGIMNTEAFF
CDR3 DNA: TGTGCCAGCTCACCATCTCGGACAGGGATTATGAACACTGAAGCTTTCTTT

J gene: TRBJ2-1
CDR3 length: 16
V gene: TRBV18
D gene: NA
clone size: NA
CDR3 protein: CASSPPGSPSYNEQFF
CDR3 DNA: TGTGCCAGCTCACCACCGGGCTCCCCATCCTACAATGAGCAGTTCTTC

J gene: TRBJ1-1
CDR3 length: 13
V gene: TRBV3-1/TRBV3-2
D gene: NA
clone size: NA
CDR3 protein: CASSQDQGRMAFF
CDR3 DNA: TGTGCCAGCAGCCAAGATCAGGGAAGAATGGCTTTCTTT

J gene: TRBJ2-3
CDR3 length: 13
V gene: TRBV28
D gene: NA
clone size: once
CDR3 protein: CASGSNNPDTQYF
CDR3 DNA: TGTGCCAGCGGCTCAAATAATCCAGATACGCAGTATTTT

J gene: TRBJ2-2
CDR3 length: 16
V gene: TRBV5-1
D gene: TRBD1
clone size: few
CDR3 protein: CASSLEGANPTGELFF
CDR3 DNA: TGCGCCAGCAGCTTGGAGGGGGCGAACCCAACCGGGGAGCTGTTTTTT

J gene: TRBJ2-7
CDR3 length: 12
V gene: TRBV18
D gene: TRBD2
clone size: NA
CDR3 protein: CASSPGRDEQYF
CDR3 DNA: TGTGCCAGCTCACCAGGGAGGGACGAGCAGTACTTC

J gene: TRBJ2-1
CDR3 length: 12
V gene: TRBV28
D gene: NA
clone size: NA
CDR3 protein: CASSRSDNEQFF
CDR3 DNA: TGTGCCAGCAGTCGTAGCGACAATGAGCAGTTCTTC

J gene: TRBJ1-6
CDR3 length: 17
V gene: TRBV4-2
D gene: NA
clone size: NA
CDR3 protein: CASSQDPGNHIDSPLHF
CDR3 DNA: TGTGCCAGCAGCCAAGATCCGGGTAATCATATCGATTCACCCCTCCACTTT

J gene: TRBJ1-1
CDR3 length: 16
V gene: TRBV30
D gene: TRBD1
clone size: NA
CDR3 protein: CAWSPQAGTGKTEAFF
CDR3 DNA: TGTGCCTGGAGTCCTCAAGCCGGGACAGGGAAAACTGAAGCTTTCTTT

J gene: TRBJ2-3
CDR3 length: 14
V gene: TRBV4-2
D gene: TRBD2
clone size: NA
CDR3 protein: CASSQDTGTSIPYF
CDR3 DNA: TGTGCCAGCAGCCAAGACACCGGGACTAGTATCCCGTATTTT

J gene: TRBJ2-7
CDR3 length: 13
V gene: TRBV9
D gene: NA
clone size: NA
CDR3 protein: CASSPGDSYEQYF
CDR3 DNA: TGTGCCAGCAGCCCCGGGGACTCCTACGAGCAGTACTTC

J gene: TRBJ1-1
CDR3 length: 14
V gene: TRBV11-2
D gene: TRBD1
clone size: NA
CDR3 protein: CASSMTGSYTEAFF
CDR3 DNA: TGTGCCAGCAGCATGACAGGGAGCTACACTGAAGCTTTCTTT

J gene: TRBJ1-4
CDR3 length: 15
V gene: TRBV9
D gene: NA
clone size: NA
CDR3 protein: CASSVGWGDGEKLFF
CDR3 DNA: TGTGCCAGCAGCGTAGGTTGGGGGGACGGTGAAAAACTGTTTTTT

J gene: TRBJ2-1
CDR3 length: 17
V gene: TRBV9
D gene: TRBD2
clone size: NA
CDR3 protein: CASSVGASGRAHNEQFF
CDR3 DNA: TGTGCCAGCAGCGTAGGGGCTAGCGGGAGGGCCCACAATGAGCAGTTCTTC